The rows below give T cell receptor beta chains drawn from one sample of a study of T cell changes during pregnancy in multiple sclerosis. The method was immunoSEQ multiplex PCR; TCRdb's version includes in-frame clones alone and lacks a portion of them. The repertoire holds about 51,000 clones, with 90% to 95% as singletons. This material consisted of peripheral blood, taken in the second trimester of pregnancy. The source is a female donor with multiple sclerosis, enrolled in a pregnancy study. Both conserved end residues are part of each CDR3. A D gene is named only where the DNA matches it firmly. Some rows have no size entry. The others give once, few or many, or a class for an expanded clone.

d_gene,len,v_gene,j_gene,abundance,CDR3aa,CDR3nt
.,15,TRBV28,TRBJ1-4,.,CASSLGGNLNEKLFF,TGTGCCAGCAGTCTCGGAGGGAACCTTAATGAAAAACTGTTTTTT
.,14,TRBV15,TRBJ1-3,.,CATSGGVSGNTIYF,TGTGCCACCAGCGGCGGTGTCTCTGGAAACACCATATATTTT
TRBD1,15,TRBV30,TRBJ1-6,.,CAWNSGQGRNSPLHF,TGTGCCTGGAATAGTGGACAGGGGCGAAATTCACCCCTCCACTTT
.,15,TRBV6-4,TRBJ2-3,.,CASTLHIRESDTQYF,TGTGCCAGCACCCTACACATCCGGGAGAGCGATACGCAGTATTTT
TRBD1,15,TRBV7-2,TRBJ2-2,.,CASSRQGLDTGELFF,TGTGCCAGCAGCAGACAGGGGCTCGACACCGGGGAGCTGTTTTTT
TRBD1,16,TRBV18,TRBJ1-1,.,CASSPPRQGLNTEAFF,TGTGCCAGCTCACCACCCCGACAGGGGCTTAACACTGAAGCTTTCTTT
TRBD1,16,TRBV5-4,TRBJ2-7,.,CASSPFATGGAYEQYF,TGTGCCAGCAGCCCGTTTGCGACAGGGGGAGCCTACGAGCAGTACTTC
TRBD1,14,TRBV11-3,TRBJ1-2,.,CASSKGQGDYGYTF,TGTGCCAGCAGCAAAGGACAGGGAGACTATGGCTACACCTTC
.,15,TRBV27,TRBJ2-2,once,CASSFSAGNPGELFF,TGTGCCAGCAGTTTTTCGGCGGGAAACCCCGGGGAGCTGTTTTTT
.,14,TRBV2,TRBJ1-5,once,CASSEVNGNQPQHF,TGTGCCAGCAGTGAAGTCAACGGGAATCAGCCCCAGCATTTT
TRBD2,15,TRBV7-6,TRBJ2-3,.,CASSLGTSRADTQYF,TGTGCCAGCAGCCTTGGGACTAGCAGGGCAGATACGCAGTATTTT
TRBD1,15,TRBV29-1,TRBJ2-7,.,CSVVIITGGHYEQYF,TGCAGCGTTGTTATAATAACAGGGGGTCACTACGAGCAGTACTTC
TRBD2,15,TRBV12-5,TRBJ2-1,.,CASGPRGSSYNEQFF,TGTGCTAGTGGTCCCCGCGGGAGCTCCTACAATGAGCAGTTCTTC
.,14,TRBV4-2,TRBJ1-1,.,CASSQDGDGSEAFF,TGTGCCAGCAGCCAAGATGGAGACGGATCTGAAGCTTTCTTT
TRBD2,15,TRBV4-2,TRBJ2-1,.,CASSRASGGYNEQFF,TGTGCCAGCAGCCGAGCTAGCGGGGGGTACAATGAGCAGTTCTTC
TRBD2,14,TRBV11-3,TRBJ2-1,.,CASSLAGRVNEQFF,TGTGCCAGCAGCTTAGCGGGGAGGGTCAATGAGCAGTTCTTC
.,15,TRBV6-1,TRBJ1-2,.,CASSEAETGLYGYTF,TGTGCCAGCAGTGAAGCGGAAACAGGGCTCTATGGCTACACCTTC
.,12,TRBV14,TRBJ1-2,.,CASSPGIYGYTF,TGTGCCAGCAGCCCCGGGATCTATGGCTACACCTTC
.,14,TRBV19,TRBJ2-2,.,CASSTAGTSEELFF,TGTGCCAGTAGTACCGCCGGGACTTCTGAGGAGCTGTTTTTT
.,16,TRBV18,TRBJ2-1,.,CASSRASASPSNEQFF,TGTGCCAGCTCACGGGCCTCGGCTAGCCCCTCGAATGAGCAGTTCTTC
.,13,TRBV30,TRBJ1-2,.,CAWRGGGLRGYTF,TGTGCCTGGAGGGGGGGAGGGCTACGTGGCTACACCTTC
.,14,TRBV19,TRBJ2-1,.,CASSGLSSSNEQFF,TGTGCCAGTAGTGGACTGAGTTCCTCCAATGAGCAGTTCTTC
TRBD1,14,TRBV7-3,TRBJ1-1,.,CASSPTGGNTEAFF,TGTGCCAGCAGCCCAACAGGGGGGAACACTGAAGCTTTCTTT
.,16,TRBV6-6,TRBJ2-6,.,CASSYLTASGANVLTF,TGTGCCAGCAGTTACCTCACAGCCTCTGGGGCCAACGTCCTGACTTTC